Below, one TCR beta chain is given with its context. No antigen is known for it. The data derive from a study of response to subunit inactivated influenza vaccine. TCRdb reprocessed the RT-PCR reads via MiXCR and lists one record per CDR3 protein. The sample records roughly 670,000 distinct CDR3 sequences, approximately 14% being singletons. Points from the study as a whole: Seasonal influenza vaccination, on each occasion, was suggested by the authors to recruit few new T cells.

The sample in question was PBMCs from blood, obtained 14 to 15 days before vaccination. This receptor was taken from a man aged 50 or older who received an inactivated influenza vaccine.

The CDR3 reads CASRTVGSNSPLHF. The CDR3 bases are TGTGCCAGCAGAACAGTGGGGTCCAATTCACCCCTCCACTTT. The chain carries TRBV6-1 and TRBJ1-6; no clear D gene. Trimming removed 6 bases from V and 7 bases from J, with 13 bases in between. The CDR3 is made up of 14 amino acids. Germline CDR1 reads MNHNS; CDR2 reads SASEGT.